The 11 T cell receptor beta chains presented below share a single source sample, sequenced in a study of spatial heterogeneity in lung cancer. As for time point: sample taken at primary tumor resection. No cell sorting; template was whole RNA from tumor, lung tissue or PBMC. TCRdb re-called the 5' RACE reads through MiXCR, storing one row per CDR3 protein. The sample yields 10,000 or so distinct CDR3 sequences, 4.5% to 6.5% seen once. This specimen was PBMCs, taken at surgery. The receptors were gathered from a male donor with early-stage non-small cell lung cancer.

In this sample, this clonotype turned up many times. J is TRBJ2-3 and V is TRBV6-6; no reliable D call. Germline V gene data show CDR1 as MNHNY and CDR2 as SVGAGI (reference sequence). This CDR3 comprises 14 residues. V lost 6 bases and J 5 bases, leaving 15 bases between the germline ends. The CDR3 bases are TGTGCCAGCAGGGTATCTCGCACCCTAGATACGCAGTATTTT. This gives the protein CASRVSRTLDTQYF.

The V call is TRBV7-2, the J call TRBJ1-5; no reliable D call. The CDR3 has 14 amino acids. The V end lost 3 bases, the J end lost 0 bases, and 6 bases lay between the germline ends. The germline CDR1 and CDR2 sequences are SGHTA and FQGNSA. CDR3 region: CASSFGYSNQPQHF. CDR3 nucleotides: TGTGCCAGCAGCTTTGGTTATAGCAATCAGCCCCAGCATTTT. The complete variable domain, with remaining parts taken from reference TRBV7-2 and TRBJ1-5, reads GAGVSQSPSNKVTEKGKDVELRCDPISGHTALYWYRQSLGQGLEFLIYFQGNSAPDKSGLPSDRFSAERTGGSVSTLTIQRTQQEDSAVYLCASSFGYSNQPQHFGDGTRLSIL.

At least ten counts were recorded for this clonotype. The V gene is TRBV29-1, the J gene TRBJ1-1; no definite D call. Trimming left V 2 bases short and J 8 bases short, with 6 bases between. The CDR3 contains 10 residues. CDR1 and CDR2 from the germline V gene are SQVTM and ANQGSEA. The CDR3 spells CSVETVEAFF. DNA of the CDR3: TGCAGCGTTGAAACAGTCGAAGCTTTCTTT.

This clonotype occurred many times. The rearrangement joins TRBV30 to TRBJ1-1, with D possibly TRBD1 on 6 matching bases. Germline V gives CDR1 GTSNPN, CDR2 SVGIG (reference sequence). V lost 1 base, J lost 4 bases, and 10 bases lay in between. The CDR3 is 13 residues long. CDR3 amino acids: CAWSGQAGTEAFF. Here the CDR3 DNA reads TGTGCCTGGAGTGGACAGGCAGGCACTGAAGCTTTCTTT.

There are many counts of this clonotype. V is TRBV30 and J is TRBJ2-5; 10 nucleotides match TRBD1. The CDR3 length is 14 residues. The ends lost 1 base at V and 3 bases at J; junction bases unmatched: 2. CDR1 is GTSNPN, CDR2 SVGIG, per germline (reference sequence). The CDR3 DNA sequence: TGTGCCTGGAGTGGCGGACAGGGGGAAGAGACCCAGTACTTC. This gives the protein CAWSGGQGEETQYF.

This clonotype is medium-sized by share. The chain carries TRBV29-1 and TRBJ2-7; 9 bases match TRBD1. V dropped 5 bases and J dropped 2; count of bases not matched to a gene: 7. The CDR3 covers 14 residues. Germline values: CDR1 SQVTM, CDR2 ANQGSEA. CDR3: CSVMTGGFTYEQYF. DNA for the CDR3: TGCAGCGTTATGACAGGGGGATTTACCTACGAGCAGTACTTC.

Many counts were recorded for this clonotype. The chain has TRBV20-1 and TRBJ1-1; no clear D. V was cut by 1 base and J by 1 base, with 13 bases left in between. The CDR3 runs to 15 residues. Per germline, CDR1 DFQATT and CDR2 SNEGSKA (reference sequence). CDR3 DNA: TGCAGTGCTAGAGGGTTGGGGTTGGAGAACACTGAAGCTTTCTTT. Residues: CSARGLGLENTEAFF.

This clonotype was detected many times. The chain uses TRBV20-1 and TRBJ2-1; unclear D gene. The CDR3 has 12 residues. Looked up from germline, CDR1 is DFQATT and CDR2 is SNEGSKA (reference sequence). V was trimmed by 7 bases and J by 7 bases, leaving 14 bases between them. CDR3 DNA: TGCAGTGGAAAAAAGGTGGGGAATGAGCAGTTCTTC. Protein product: CSGKKVGNEQFF.

This clonotype was observed many times. The CDR3 DNA reads as TGTGCCAGCAGCATGGACATGAACACTGAAGCTTTCTTT. It is translated as CASSMDMNTEAFF. The chain has TRBV21-1 and TRBJ1-1. TRBV21-1 is a recognized pseudogene. This CDR3 has 13 amino acids.

This clonotype has a count of ten or more. The V and J genes are TRBV11-2 and TRBJ2-1, with D tentatively TRBD2 (6 bases). V gave up 8 bases and J gave up 8 bases, with 25 bases separating them. CDR1 and CDR2 (germline): SGHAT, FQNNGV. The CDR3 extends over 16 amino acids. The CDR3 loop reads CASVLGGVAVGDEQFF. The CDR3 DNA reads as TGTGCCAGCGTGCTCGGAGGGGTCGCGGTAGGGGATGAGCAGTTCTTC.

This clonotype is labeled medium-sized (0.01 to 0.1%). The V call is TRBV29-1, the J call TRBJ2-7; D remains ambiguous. The germline CDR1 and CDR2 sequences are SQVTM and ANQGSEA. Trimming shortened V by 4 bases and J by 5 bases, and 6 bases separated the two germline ends. The CDR3 totals 10 residues. The DNA for the CDR3 is TGCAGCGTTGGGGGTAACGAGCAGTACTTC. It translates to CSVGGNEQYF.